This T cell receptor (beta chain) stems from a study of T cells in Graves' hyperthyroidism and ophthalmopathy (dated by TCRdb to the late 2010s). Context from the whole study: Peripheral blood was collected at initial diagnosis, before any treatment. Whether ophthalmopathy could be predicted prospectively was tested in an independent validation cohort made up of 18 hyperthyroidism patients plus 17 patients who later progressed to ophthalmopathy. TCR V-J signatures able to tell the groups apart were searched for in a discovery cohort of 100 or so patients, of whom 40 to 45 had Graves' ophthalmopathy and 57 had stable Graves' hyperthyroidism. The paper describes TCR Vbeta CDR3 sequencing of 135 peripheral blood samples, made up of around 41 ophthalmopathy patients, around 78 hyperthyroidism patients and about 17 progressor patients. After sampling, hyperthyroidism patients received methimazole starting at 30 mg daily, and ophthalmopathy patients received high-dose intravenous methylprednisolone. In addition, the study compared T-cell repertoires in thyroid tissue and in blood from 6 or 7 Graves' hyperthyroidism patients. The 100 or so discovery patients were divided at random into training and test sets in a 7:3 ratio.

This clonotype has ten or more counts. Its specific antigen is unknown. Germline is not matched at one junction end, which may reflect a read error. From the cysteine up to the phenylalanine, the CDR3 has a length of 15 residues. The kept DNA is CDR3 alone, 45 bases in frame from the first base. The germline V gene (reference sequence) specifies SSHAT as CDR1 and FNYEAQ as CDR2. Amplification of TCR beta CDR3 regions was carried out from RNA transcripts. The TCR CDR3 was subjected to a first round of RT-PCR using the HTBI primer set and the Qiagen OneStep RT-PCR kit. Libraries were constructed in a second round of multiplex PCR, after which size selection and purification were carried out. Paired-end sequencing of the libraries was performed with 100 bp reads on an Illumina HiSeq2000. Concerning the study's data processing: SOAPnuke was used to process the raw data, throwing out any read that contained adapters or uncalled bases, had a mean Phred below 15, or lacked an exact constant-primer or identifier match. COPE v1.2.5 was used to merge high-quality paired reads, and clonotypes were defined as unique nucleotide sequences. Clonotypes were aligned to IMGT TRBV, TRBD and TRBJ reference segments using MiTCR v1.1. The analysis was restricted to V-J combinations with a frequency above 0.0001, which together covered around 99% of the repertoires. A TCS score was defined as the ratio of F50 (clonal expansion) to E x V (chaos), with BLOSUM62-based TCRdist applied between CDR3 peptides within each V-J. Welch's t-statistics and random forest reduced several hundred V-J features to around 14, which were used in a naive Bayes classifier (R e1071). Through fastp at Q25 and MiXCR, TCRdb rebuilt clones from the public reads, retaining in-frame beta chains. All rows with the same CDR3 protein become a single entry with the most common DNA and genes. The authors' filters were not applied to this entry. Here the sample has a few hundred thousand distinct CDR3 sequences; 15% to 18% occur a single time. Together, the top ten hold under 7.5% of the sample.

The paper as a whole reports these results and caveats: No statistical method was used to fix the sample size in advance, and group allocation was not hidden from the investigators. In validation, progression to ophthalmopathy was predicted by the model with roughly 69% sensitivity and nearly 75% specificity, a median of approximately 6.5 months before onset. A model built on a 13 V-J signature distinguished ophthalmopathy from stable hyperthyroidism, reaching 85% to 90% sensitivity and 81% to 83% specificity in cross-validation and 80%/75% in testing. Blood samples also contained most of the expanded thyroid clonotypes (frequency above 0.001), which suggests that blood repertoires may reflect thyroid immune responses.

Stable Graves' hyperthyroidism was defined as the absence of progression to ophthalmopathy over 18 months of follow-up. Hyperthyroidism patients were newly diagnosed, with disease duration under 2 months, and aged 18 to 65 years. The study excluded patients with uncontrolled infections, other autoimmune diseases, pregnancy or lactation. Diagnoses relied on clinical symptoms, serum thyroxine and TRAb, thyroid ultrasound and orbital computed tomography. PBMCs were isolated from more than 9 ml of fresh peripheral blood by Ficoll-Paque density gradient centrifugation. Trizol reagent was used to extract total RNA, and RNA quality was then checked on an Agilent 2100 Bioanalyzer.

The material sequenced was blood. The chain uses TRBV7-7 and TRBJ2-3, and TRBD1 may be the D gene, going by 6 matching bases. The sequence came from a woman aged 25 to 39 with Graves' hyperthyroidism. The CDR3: CASSYLRDTTDTQYF. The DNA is TGTGCTAGCAGCTACCTCCGGGACACCACAGATACGCAGTATTTT.